These 31 T cell receptor beta chains originate from one sample sequenced in a study of cytotoxic CD8 clonotypes in ibrutinib-treated CLL. Method: immunoSEQ multiplex PCR; TCRdb's copy keeps in-frame clones and lacks some. The data hold fewer than 300,000 clones, with 65% to 85% observed a single time. The sequences come from PBMCs, collected at disease progression, from a patient treated with ibrutinib. The source of these receptors is a human donor with chronic lymphocytic leukemia.

This sequence joins TRBV29-1 and TRBJ2-7; perhaps D is TRBD1 or TRBD2 (5 bases each). This CDR3 is 12 amino acids long. V was cut by 7 bases and J by 2 bases, with 12 bases left in between. Germline lookup yields CDR1 SQVTM and CDR2 ANQGSEA. For the CDR3, the DNA is TGCAGCGCCGGACGGGGCACCTACGAGCAGTACTTC. Translated, it gives CSAGRGTYEQYF.

The V and J genes are TRBV4-2 and TRBJ2-7, with D possibly being TRBD1 (5 bases). V was shortened by 1 base and J by 2 bases, with 12 bases between the two germline ends. The CDR3 loop spans 15 amino acids. Germline V lookup: CDR1 LGHNA, CDR2 YNFKEQ. CDR3 sequence: CASSQVGQGTYEQYF. The CDR3 DNA reads TGTGCCAGCAGCCAAGTAGGGCAGGGCACCTACGAGCAGTACTTC.

The CDR3 DNA reads as TGTGCCAGCAGTTTATCTAGCGTGGGCAATCAGCCCCAGCATTTT. Its translation is CASSLSSVGNQPQHF. The chain is built from TRBV28 and TRBJ1-5, with D unresolved. Looked up from germline, CDR1 is MDHEN and CDR2 is SYDVKM. This CDR3 is built from 15 residues. With 1 base removed from V and 2 bases from J, the gap between germline ends came to 9 bases. Using reference TRBV28 and TRBJ1-5 for the parts outside the CDR3, the full variable domain is DVKVTQSSRYLVKRTGEKVFLECVQDMDHENMFWYRQDPGLGLRLIYFSYDVKMKEKGDIPEGYSVSREKKERFSLILESASTNQTSMYLCASSLSSVGNQPQHFGDGTRLSIL.

The chain combines TRBV9 with TRBJ2-6, with D uncertain. This CDR3 is built from 15 residues. Germline CDR1 is SGDLS and CDR2 is YYNGEE. Trimming left V 5 bases short and J 1 base short, with 10 bases between. The CDR3 region has the DNA TGTGCCAGCAGGGAACGCCTATCTGGGGCCAACGTCCTGACTTTC. Amino acid sequence: CASRERLSGANVLTF.

This chain connects TRBV14 to TRBJ2-2; D not resolved. The CDR3 is 12 amino acids. Per germline, CDR1 SGHDN and CDR2 FVKESK. The ends were cut back, 2 bases at V and 3 bases at J, with 1 base in the middle. In DNA, the CDR3 is TGTGCCAGCAGCCAATACACCGGGGAGCTGTTTTTT. Translation: CASSQYTGELFF.

V gene TRBV4-1 combines with J gene TRBJ1-2; TRBD1 matches 8 bases. J gave up 6 bases and V 4 bases, and 4 bases lay outside the gene matches. Germline V gene sequence: CDR1 MGHRA, CDR2 YSYEKL. This CDR3 spans 13 amino acids. As DNA, the CDR3 is TGCGCCAGCAGCCGCAAGGACAGGGATGGCTACACCTTC. Its protein product is CASSRKDRDGYTF.

This chain uses TRBV9 with TRBJ1-2; D is uncertain. V gave up 3 bases and J gave up 1 base, with 16 bases separating them. The CDR3 is 16 residues long. The germline V gene encodes CDR1 SGDLS and CDR2 YYNGEE. The CDR3 spells CASSAEPTRNNYGYTF. CDR3 coding DNA: TGTGCCAGCAGCGCCGAACCAACCAGGAATAACTATGGCTACACCTTC.

The J gene is TRBJ2-1, the V gene TRBV5-1; TRBD2 might be the D (6 bases). The CDR3 has 14 amino acids. The V gene lost 1 base and the J gene lost 8 bases, with 13 bases spanning the gap. CDR1 SGHRS and CDR2 YFSETQ come from the germline V gene. CDR3 loop: CASSLLRTTDEQFF. The DNA for the CDR3 is TGCGCCAGCAGCTTGTTGCGGACTACCGATGAGCAGTTCTTC.

This clone was observed a single time. The CDR3 DNA reads TGTGCCAGCAGTTTGGGGGACTCCGCCTACAATGAGCAGTTCTTC. Translating gives CASSLGDSAYNEQFF. This rearrangement joins TRBV28 to TRBJ2-1; D possibly corresponds to TRBD2 (6 bases). The CDR3 is 15 residues long. V lost 3 bases and J 2 bases, leaving 11 bases between the germline ends. The germline CDR1 and CDR2 sequences are MDHEN and SYDVKM.

The chain is built from TRBV5-6 and TRBJ1-1; D ambiguous. Trimming pared 3 bases from V and 0 bases from J, leaving 9 bases between. The CDR3 extends over 14 amino acids. Germline V gene data show CDR1 as SGHDT and CDR2 as YYEEEE. DNA of the CDR3: TGTGCCAGCAGCTCGGGGTTAATGAACACTGAAGCTTTCTTT. Translation gives CASSSGLMNTEAFF. The entire variable domain, with the rest obtained from reference TRBV5-6 and TRBJ1-1, is as follows: DAGVTQSPTHLIKTRGQQVTLRCSPKSGHDTVSWYQQALGQGPQFIFQYYEEEERQRGNFPDRFSGHQFPNYSSELNVNALLLGDSALYLCASSSGLMNTEAFFGQGTRLTVV.

The chain employs TRBV4-1 and TRBJ2-7; D might be TRBD1 (6 bases). Germline V gene lookup returns CDR1 MGHRA and CDR2 YSYEKL. V gave up 1 base and J gave up 0 bases, with 10 bases separating them. The CDR3 spans 15 residues. CDR3 nucleotide sequence: TGCGCCAGCAGCCAAGTTGGGACATCCTCCTACGAGCAGTACTTC. Amino acids: CASSQVGTSSYEQYF.

This clone has a handful of counts. The CDR3 here is CASSPDRVPEQYF. The CDR3, as DNA: TGTGCCAGCAGTCCCGACAGGGTCCCTGAGCAGTACTTC. The chain uses TRBV6-6 and TRBJ2-7, with 7 bases matching TRBD1. V was pared by 5 bases and J by 7 bases, with 8 bases of the junction left unmatched. The CDR3 covers 13 residues. CDR1 and CDR2 (germline): MNHNY, SVGAGI (reference sequence).

This chain joins TRBV5-1 and TRBJ2-5, with unresolved D. This CDR3 region has 15 residues. V was clipped by 1 base and J by 1 base, with 11 bases between them. Germline assignment: CDR1 SGHRS and CDR2 YFSETQ. CDR3 loop: CASSLRWRAQETQYF. The CDR3 DNA is TGCGCCAGCAGCTTGAGGTGGCGTGCCCAAGAGACCCAGTACTTC.

This clone has a single count. The chain links TRBV28 to TRBJ2-3; 8 bases fit TRBD1. V shed 4 bases and J 1 base; nucleotides not matched to a gene: 1. CDR3 length equals 14 residues. Germline CDR1 is MDHEN and CDR2 is SYDVKM. CDR3 coding DNA: TGTGCCAGCAGTTCGGACAGGGGCACAGATACGCAGTATTTT. Its translation: CASSSDRGTDTQYF.

This clone has only one observation. The genes are TRBV2 and TRBJ2-7, with a weak D call TRBD2 (5 bases). Germline CDR1 reads SNHLY; CDR2 reads FYNNEI. This CDR3 is 15 amino acids long. The V gene lost 2 bases and the J gene lost 3 bases, with 14 bases spanning the gap. The CDR3 loop reads CASSESLGSFYEQYF. CDR3 coding DNA: TGTGCCAGCAGTGAATCCTTAGGGAGCTTCTACGAGCAGTACTTC.

The chain links TRBV11-2 to TRBJ1-2; TRBD1 matches 9 bases. V shed 1 base, J shed 4 bases, and the junction held 4 bases outside the gene matches. Looked up from germline, CDR1 is SGHAT and CDR2 is FQNNGV. CDR3 length equals 15 residues. The CDR3: CASSLGGQGGYGYTF. CDR3 nucleotides: TGTGCCAGCAGCTTAGGGGGACAGGGCGGCTATGGCTACACCTTC.

This clone was picked up a small number of times. The rearrangement uses TRBV5-1 and TRBJ2-7, with D possibly matching TRBD1 (6 bases). The V gene's germline CDR1 is SGHRS and CDR2 YFSETQ. The CDR3 sequence is 18 residues long. Trimming left V 0 bases short and J 2 bases short, with 21 bases between. In DNA, the CDR3 is TGCGCCAGCAGCTTGGAATATCAATTATGGGACATACCCTACGAGCAGTACTTC. This codes for CASSLEYQLWDIPYEQYF.

This clone was recorded only once. The rearrangement uses TRBV4-3 and TRBJ2-6, with a possible D match to TRBD2 (6 bases). CDR3 length: 19 amino acids. V was shortened by 2 bases and J by 4 bases, with 21 bases between the two germline ends. Germline CDR1 and CDR2: LGHNA and YSLEER. The CDR3 DNA reads as TGCGCCAGCAGCCAATGGGGGTTGGGGGGACCCGCCGGGGCCAACGTCCTGACTTTC. Protein sequence: CASSQWGLGGPAGANVLTF.

This chain uses TRBV6-6 with TRBJ2-7, with 7 nucleotides matching TRBD1. Germline-derived CDR1 and CDR2 are MNHNY and SVGAGI (reference sequence). The CDR3 length is 16 residues. V trimming: 2 bases; J trimming: 0 bases; junction bases outside the gene matches: 7. DNA of the CDR3: TGTGCCAGCAGTTACGCCCCGACAGGGCCCTCCTACGAGCAGTACTTC. This translates into CASSYAPTGPSYEQYF.

The genes are TRBV4-1 and TRBJ2-2; no clear D. CDR3 length: 15 residues. The V end lost 2 bases, the J end lost 2 bases, and 9 bases lay between the germline ends. Per germline, CDR1 MGHRA and CDR2 YSYEKL. CDR3: CASSQIRTNTGELFF. The CDR3 DNA follows: TGCGCCAGCAGCCAAATTCGTACAAACACCGGGGAGCTGTTTTTT.

The V call is TRBV15, the J call TRBJ2-7; D remains ambiguous. With 1 base removed from V and 4 bases from J, the gap between germline ends came to 8 bases. CDR3 size: 13 residues. Germline V CDR1 and CDR2: LNHNV, YYDKDF (reference sequence). CDR3 amino acids: CATSRGFGYEQYF. The CDR3 region has the DNA TGTGCCACCAGCAGAGGTTTCGGGTACGAGCAGTACTTC.

J is TRBJ1-5 and V is TRBV5-1; D uncertain. CDR1 SGHRS and CDR2 YFSETQ come from the germline V gene. This CDR3 is built from 13 residues. Trimming took off 0 bases at V and 7 bases at J, with 8 bases between the two ends. The CDR3 sequence: CASSLDGPQPQHF. CDR3 DNA: TGCGCCAGCAGCTTGGATGGGCCCCAGCCCCAGCATTTT.

This clone showed up just once. The chain joins TRBV7-8 to TRBJ2-1; D is perhaps TRBD1 or TRBD2 (5 bases each). Trimming pared 1 base from V and 10 bases from J, leaving 8 bases between. The CDR3 contains 12 residues. Germline CDR1 is SGHVS and CDR2 is FQNEAQ. The CDR3 spells CASSLVGTEQFF. The CDR3 coding sequence is TGTGCCAGCAGCTTAGTTGGGACGGAGCAGTTCTTC.

In this sample, this clone turned up once. The V and J genes are TRBV4-1 and TRBJ2-4; D is unclear. The germline V gene encodes CDR1 MGHRA and CDR2 YSYEKL. The CDR3 is 14 amino acids. The V gene lost 0 bases and the J gene lost 0 bases, with 3 bases spanning the gap. The CDR3 sequence is CASSQDLAKNIQYF. The CDR3 DNA sequence: TGCGCCAGCAGCCAAGACCTAGCCAAAAACATTCAGTACTTC.

The chain joins TRBV25-1 to TRBJ2-7; tentatively, D is TRBD1 (6 bases). The V end lost 3 bases, the J end lost 2 bases, and 11 bases lay between the germline ends. CDR3 size: 14 residues. Germline CDR1 is MGHDK and CDR2 is SYGVNS. Written as DNA, the CDR3 is TGTGCCAGCAGTGATAGGGGGATTCCCTACGAGCAGTACTTC. Amino acid sequence: CASSDRGIPYEQYF.

This chain uses TRBV6-5 with TRBJ1-6, with 10 positions matching TRBD1. This CDR3 is 15 amino acids long. Germline-derived CDR1 and CDR2 are MNHEY and SVGAGI. V lost 4 bases and J lost 5; bases outside the gene matches: 2. The CDR3 DNA is TGTGCCAGCAGTTGGGACAGGGGCCATAATTCACCCCTCCACTTT. This translates into CASSWDRGHNSPLHF.

The V gene is TRBV6-6, the J gene TRBJ2-7; 9 bases map to TRBD1. Germline V gene lookup returns CDR1 MNHNY and CDR2 SVGAGI (reference sequence). The ends lost 6 bases at V and 5 bases at J; junction bases unmatched: 8. This CDR3 region has 14 residues. CDR3 sequence: CASRRTGVWDEQYF. For the CDR3, the DNA is TGTGCCAGCAGACGGACAGGGGTTTGGGACGAGCAGTACTTC.

The CDR3 DNA follows: TGCGCCAGCAGATACTCATTGAGGGGTTTATCTGAAGCTTTCTTT. As protein: CASRYSLRGLSEAFF. The chain joins TRBV5-1 to TRBJ1-1; tentative D call: TRBD1 (5 bases). The CDR3 is made up of 15 amino acids. Germline CDR1 reads SGHRS; CDR2 reads YFSETQ. Trimming removed 5 bases at V and 6 bases at J, with 20 bases between.

V usage is TRBV5-6 and J usage is TRBJ2-7; the D is unclear. The germline V gene encodes CDR1 SGHDT and CDR2 YYEEEE. V shed 7 bases and J shed 1 base, with 12 bases lying between them. The CDR3 has 13 residues. The CDR3 reads CASAAAHSYEQYF. In DNA, the CDR3 is TGTGCCAGCGCCGCGGCTCATTCCTACGAGCAGTACTTC.

This chain uses TRBV5-1 with TRBJ2-7; 9 positions agree with TRBD2. The CDR3 loop spans 16 amino acids. Per the germline V gene, CDR1 is SGHRS and CDR2 is YFSETQ. V was clipped by 0 bases and J by 2 bases; unmatched bases: 6. CDR3 in amino acids: CASSLATSGVPYEQYF. For the CDR3, the DNA is TGCGCCAGCAGCTTGGCGACTAGCGGTGTGCCCTACGAGCAGTACTTC.

Concerning this clone itself: The same CDR3 also results from other DNA sequences found in this sample. The gene calls are TRBV27 and TRBJ2-5; D could derive from TRBD1 or TRBD2 (5 bases each). The CDR3 length is 13 residues. Trimming removed 3 bases at V and 5 bases at J, with 10 bases between. CDR1 is MNHEY and CDR2 is SMNVEV in the germline V gene (reference sequence). CDR3 in amino acids: CASSLQGRETQYF. CDR3 in DNA: TGTGCCAGCAGTTTGCAGGGACGGGAGACCCAGTACTTC.